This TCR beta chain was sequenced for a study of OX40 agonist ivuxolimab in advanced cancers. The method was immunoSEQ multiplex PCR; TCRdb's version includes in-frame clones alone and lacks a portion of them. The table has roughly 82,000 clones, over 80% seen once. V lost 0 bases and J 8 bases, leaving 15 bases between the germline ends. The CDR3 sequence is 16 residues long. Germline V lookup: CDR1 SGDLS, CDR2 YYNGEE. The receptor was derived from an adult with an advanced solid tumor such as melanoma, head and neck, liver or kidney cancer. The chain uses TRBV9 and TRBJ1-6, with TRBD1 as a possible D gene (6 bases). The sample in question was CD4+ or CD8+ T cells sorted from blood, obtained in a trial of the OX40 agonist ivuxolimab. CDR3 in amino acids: CASSVEAGTPHSPLHF. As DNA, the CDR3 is TGTGCCAGCAGCGTAGAAGCCGGGACACCTCATTCACCCCTCCACTTT.